The sequence of this T cell receptor beta chain was determined in a study of tumor-infiltrating lymphocytes in localized non-small cell lung cancer. Study-wide context: Resected tumor was paired with non-adjacent uninvolved lung from the same patient.

Method: immunoSEQ multiplex PCR; TCRdb's copy keeps in-frame clones and lacks some. The sample holds around 15,000 clones, roughly 72% seen once. About this clone itself: Its antigen remains unidentified.

V was pared by 11 bases and J by 0 bases, with 17 bases between. Germline V lookup: CDR1 MDHEN, CDR2 SYDVKM. This CDR3 contains 15 residues. Study conclusions and caveats: Tumor T-cell fraction from TCR sequencing was not associated with recurrence-free survival (p = 0.61). Higher tumor T cell infiltration than in uninvolved lung was supported by TCRbeta sequencing. Only some patients had TCR sequencing, depending on available tissue.

This sequence originates from a human donor with non-small cell lung cancer. The chain has TRBV28 and TRBJ1-5, with a weak D call TRBD1 (6 bases). The sequenced material came from lung tumor tissue. The CDR3 loop is CAAQGGPYSNQPQHF. DNA of the CDR3: TGTGCCGCCCAAGGGGGTCCCTATAGCAATCAGCCCCAGCATTTT.